The T cell receptor beta chain under discussion was sequenced for a study of identical twins (dated by TCRdb to about 2016). Looking at the study overall: TCR alpha and beta repertoires from monozygotic twins, unrelated adults of various ages and cord blood were deep-sequenced to test whether fetal clonotypes persist. To rule out contamination, replicate twin experiments were performed at different times with different library preparation protocols.

This clonotype was seen a handful of times. No antigen is known for it. Base qualities are not recorded, but no much larger clone differs from it by a single base. Receptor amplification or capture employed 5' RACE. For sequencing, an Illumina HiSeq 2000 was employed. Template switching introduced a universal primer binding site; the final cDNA contained a unique molecular identifier, enabling accurate counting of TCR cDNA molecules. Specific primers in the conserved constant-segment region were used to synthesize first-strand cDNA for TCR alpha and beta chains. Each cDNA library was double barcoded, with a SMART-Mk sample barcode plus Illumina barcodes, to control for contamination. TruSeq adapter sequences and Illumina sample barcodes were added in two successive PCR steps. The Illumina HiSeq platform was used with custom primers to sequence TCR alpha and beta cDNA libraries. Per the source publication's procedure: Unique molecular identifiers were extracted from raw reads with MiGEC, and CDR3 positions were determined with MiXCR. Recombination models were inferred per individual with the repgenHMM and IGoR tools using an EM algorithm. Shared clonotypes were analyzed with the tcR package in R, and sharing was normalized by the product of cloneset sizes. To study raw recombination free of thymic and clonal selection effects, out-of-frame nonproductive sequences were analyzed. TCRdb's own reprocessing of the public reads used fastp at Q25 and MiXCR and kept productive beta chains. Every CDR3 protein is listed once, alongside the most common genes and DNA of its rows. Here the V and J calls rest on TCRdb's processing, not on the authors' analysis. The sample table shows a few hundred thousand distinct CDR3 sequences, and over 9.5% are seen once. The top ten hold 9% to 10% of the sample.

V is shortened by 1 base, J by 7 bases, and the region joining them spans 14 bases. The CDR3 contains 14 residues, cysteine and phenylalanine counted. Solely the CDR3 DNA is kept, with 42 bases framed from the first base. The germline V gene encodes CDR1 SGHKS and CDR2 YYEKEE (reference sequence). Here is what the overall study found, with its caveats: Fewer insertions were carried by abundant cord blood beta clonotypes, a similar but weaker trend appeared in young adult naive repertoires, and no such trend appeared in memory repertoires. Zero-insertion analyses could be partly confounded by invariant T cells such as MAIT and iNKT, though diverse VJ usage argued against such confounding for most clonotypes. Compared with coincidental sharing between unrelated individuals, out-of-frame TCR alpha sequences shared between twins had an excess of sequences with low generation probability. In monozygotic twins, recombination models systematically underestimated out-of-frame TCR alpha sharing, but the models matched the sharing seen between unrelated individuals. The excess sharing between twins in beta out-of-frame sequences was weaker because fewer shared sequences reduced the signal-to-noise ratio. Because the same donors could not be followed over many years, the conclusions depended on cross-sectional statistical analysis.

Every donor in the study was a healthy Caucasian. Miltenyi CD45RO+ enrichment and human naive T-cell isolation kits were used to isolate memory (CD45RO+) and naive T cells from PBMC. The chain uses TRBV5-5 and TRBJ1-2; the D gene is perhaps TRBD1, on 5 matching bases. What was sequenced was memory T cells sorted from blood. The cell subset or site tag for this specimen amounts to: CD45RO+ enriched T cells. The TCR originated in a man between 45 and 60 years old in good health. This receptor has the CDR3 CASSLSGWESGYTF. The sequenced DNA: TGTGCCAGCAGCTTGTCAGGGTGGGAATCTGGCTACACCTTC.